This T cell receptor beta chain comes out of a study of blood T cell repertoires in COVID-19. CDR3 length: 13 amino acids. The V and J ends lost 5 bases and 2 bases respectively, with 9 bases between them. TCRdb's copy holds only in-frame clones and misses some; the assay was immunoSEQ multiplex PCR. The sample contains approximately 440,000 clones, 90% of which appear only once. Sequencing was done on a sample of PBMCs or T cells enriched from blood (not recorded which). This receptor was obtained from a young man who had recovered from COVID-19. V is TRBV12-3 or TRBV12-4 and J is TRBJ1-2; TRBD1 is a possible D gene (6 bases). CDR3: CASSTGTNYGYTF. In nucleotides, the CDR3 is TGTGCCAGCAGTACCGGGACAAACTATGGCTACACCTTC.